Presented here are 19 T cell receptor beta chains from one specimen sequenced in a study of beta chain features in type 1 diabetes. The isolated RNA, all of it, was reverse transcribed, so expressed TCRB transcripts were what got sequenced. Using immunoSEQ multiplex PCR, the repertoire was profiled, and TCRdb retains in-frame clones only, with some absent. The data contain 810,000 or so clones, about 17% of them seen just once; the ten biggest clones take up about 0.02%. Sequenced input: naive CD4+ T cells from blood. Receptors originate from a woman aged 18-29 years in good health.

The chain employs TRBV2 and TRBJ1-4, with D perhaps TRBD1 (5 bases). Trimming cost V 3 bases and J 16 bases, with 15 bases left between them. The CDR3 sequence is 12 residues long. CDR1 and CDR2 from the germline V gene are SNHLY and FYNNEI. DNA of the CDR3: TGTGCCAGCAGTGACAGGCGGGACGGAAAGTTTTTT. Amino acids: CASSDRRDGKFF.

This clone was seen more than once but under ten times. The rearrangement joins TRBV7-9 to TRBJ1-1; D not resolved. CDR1 SEHNR and CDR2 FQNEAQ come from the germline V gene (reference sequence). Trimming cost V 5 bases and J 2 bases, with 12 bases left between them. The CDR3 is 14 residues long. Written as DNA, the CDR3 is TGTGCCAGCAGCAGAACGGACCGAAACACTGAAGCTTTCTTT. Its protein is CASSRTDRNTEAFF. The full variable domain, rest sourced from reference TRBV7-9 and TRBJ1-1, is DTGVSQNPRHKITKRGQNVTFRCDPISEHNRLYWYRQTLGQGPEFLTYFQNEAQLEKSRLLSDRFSAERPKGSFSTLEIQRTEQGDSAMYLCASSRTDRNTEAFFGQGTRLTVV.

The rearrangement uses TRBV7-8 and TRBJ2-4, with D possibly matching TRBD1 (5 bases). Between the trimmed V and J ends, which lost 8 bases and 1 base, there was a span of 12 bases. Germline lookup yields CDR1 SGHVS and CDR2 FQNEAQ. This CDR3 region has 14 residues. The CDR3 is CASGAFGAKNIQYF. CDR3 sequence (DNA): TGTGCCAGCGGGGCGTTTGGGGCCAAAAACATTCAGTACTTC. The whole variable domain, remainder taken from reference TRBV7-8 and TRBJ2-4, is GAGVSQSPRYKVAKRGQDVALRCDPISGHVSLFWYQQALGQGPEFLTYFQNEAQLDKSGLPSDRFFAERPEGSVSTLKIQRTQQEDSAVYLCASGAFGAKNIQYFGAGTRLSVL.

This rearrangement joins TRBV7-2 to TRBJ2-2, with TRBD1 identical over 8 bases. Germline CDR1 SGHTA, CDR2 FQGNSA. The CDR3 is made up of 17 amino acids. Trimming at V came to 1 base and at J to 6 bases, leaving 10 bases not matched to a gene. CDR3 region: CASSLVLGTGLSGELFF. CDR3 DNA: TGTGCCAGCAGCTTAGTATTGGGGACAGGACTCTCCGGGGAGCTGTTTTTT.

This clone occurred a few times. The gene calls are TRBV10-3 and TRBJ2-5; TRBD2 matches 13 bases. Trimming cost V 0 bases and J 4 bases; bases outside gene matches: 11. This CDR3 has 19 residues. Germline lookup yields CDR1 ENHRY and CDR2 SYGVKD. CDR3 loop: CAISESVELAGGVGETQYF. For the CDR3, the DNA is TGTGCCATCAGTGAGTCAGTAGAACTAGCGGGAGGGGTCGGAGAGACCCAGTACTTC.

The chain is built from TRBV4-2 and TRBJ2-1; D not resolved. The V end lost 0 bases, the J end lost 3 bases, and 6 bases lay between the germline ends. CDR3 size: 14 residues. CDR1 LGHNA and CDR2 YNFKEQ come from the germline V gene. DNA for the CDR3: TGTGCCAGCAGCCAAGACACCAACTACAATGAGCAGTTCTTC. Its protein product is CASSQDTNYNEQFF.

The chain couples TRBV5-1 to TRBJ2-2, with D hard to call. This CDR3 comprises 18 residues. Germline V lookup: CDR1 SGHRS, CDR2 YFSETQ. The germline V and J ends were trimmed by 1 base and 0 bases, with 16 bases remaining between them. The chain's CDR3 is CASSLYGLRKPNTGELFF. In DNA, the CDR3 is TGCGCCAGCAGCTTGTACGGCTTACGGAAGCCGAACACCGGGGAGCTGTTTTTT.

The chain employs TRBV4-1 and TRBJ1-4; D not certain. V was pared by 5 bases and J by 0 bases, with 7 bases between. CDR1 is MGHRA, CDR2 YSYEKL, per germline. The CDR3 extends over 14 amino acids. The CDR3 protein is CASSVVATNEKLFF. The CDR3 nucleotides are TGCGCCAGCAGCGTTGTAGCAACTAATGAAAAACTGTTTTTT.

The chain couples TRBV11-2 to TRBJ2-7, with D perhaps matching TRBD1 (5 bases). Germline CDR1 and CDR2: SGHAT and FQNNGV. The CDR3 spans 12 residues. The ends were cut back, 6 bases at V and 3 bases at J, with 9 bases in the middle. CDR3 region: CASSHTGYEQYF. The DNA of the CDR3 is TGTGCCAGCAGTCATACAGGCTACGAGCAGTACTTC.

V is TRBV28 and J is TRBJ2-7; 7 nucleotides agree with TRBD1. The CDR3 spans 15 residues. Germline V lookup: CDR1 MDHEN, CDR2 SYDVKM. The J segment lost 1 base and the V segment lost 6 bases, leaving 9 bases of the junction unmatched. The DNA of the CDR3 is TGTGCCAGCAGCCCGGCCGGGACAGCTTCCTACGAGCAGTACTTC. It specifies CASSPAGTASYEQYF.

This clone occurred a few times. The CDR3 nucleotides are TGTGCCACCTCCCCAAGCGGGGCCTGGTGGAGCACAGATACGCAGTATTTT. Its translation: CATSPSGAWWSTDTQYF. V and J are TRBV7-2 and TRBJ2-3; 7 bases are a match to TRBD2. Germline-derived CDR1 and CDR2 are SGHTA and FQGNSA. The length of the CDR3 is 17 residues. V trimming: 10 bases; J trimming: 0 bases; junction bases outside the gene matches: 16.

This clone has only a few counts. The chain is built from TRBV14 and TRBJ2-5; D uncertain. V lost 2 bases to trimming and J lost 6 bases, with 10 bases between them. The germline CDR1 and CDR2 sequences are SGHDN and FVKESK. The CDR3 loop spans 13 amino acids. The DNA of the CDR3 is TGTGCCAGCAGCCAATTGGGGATAAAGACCCAGTACTTC. Encoded protein: CASSQLGIKTQYF.

The sample holds a few counts of this clone. This sequence joins TRBV19 and TRBJ2-1; 7 bases line up with TRBD1. The germline V gene encodes CDR1 LNHDA and CDR2 SQIVND (reference sequence). V gave up 9 bases and J gave up 0 bases; unmatched junction bases: 5. The CDR3 runs to 14 residues. For the CDR3, the DNA is TGTGCCAGGCTAGACAGGGACTCCTACAATGAGCAGTTCTTC. Residues: CARLDRDSYNEQFF.

V is TRBV4-3 and J is TRBJ2-1; D perhaps matches TRBD1 (5 bases). V was cut by 5 bases and J by 1 base, with 12 bases left in between. Per the germline V gene, CDR1 is LGHNA and CDR2 is YSLEER. This CDR3 has 15 residues. The CDR3 DNA is TGCGCCAGCAGCGGAGACAGTGAGTCCTACAATGAGCAGTTCTTC. Its protein product is CASSGDSESYNEQFF.

The chain is built from TRBV25-1 and TRBJ1-3; TRBD1 agrees at 7 bases. This CDR3 is 16 amino acids long. J was trimmed by 2 bases and V by 2 bases; bases with no gene match: 6. Germline V gene lookup returns CDR1 MGHDK and CDR2 SYGVNS. CDR3 loop: CASSERQGSPGNTIYF. For the CDR3, the DNA is TGTGCCAGCAGTGAACGACAGGGTTCTCCTGGAAACACCATATATTTT.

This clone was seen only a few times. This chain links TRBV7-2 with TRBJ1-2; TRBD1 agrees at 10 bases. CDR1 is SGHTA and CDR2 is FQGNSA in the germline V gene. This CDR3 has 14 residues. The V and J ends lost 5 bases and 5 bases, in that order; junction bases with no gene match: 5. The CDR3 protein is CASSKDRGPYGYTF. CDR3 nucleotides: TGTGCCAGCAGCAAAGACAGGGGGCCTTATGGCTACACCTTC.

Note on this clone: A junction boundary mismatches the germline segment, possibly from a read error. This sequence joins TRBV28 and TRBJ2-7; 8 nucleotides match TRBD2. The germline V gene encodes CDR1 MDHEN and CDR2 SYDVKM. The length of the CDR3 is 13 residues. CDR3 coding DNA: TGTGCCAGCAGTTTATCCGGGACTAGAAAGGCCCTCTTC. It is translated as CASSLSGTRKALF.

The gene calls are TRBV7-2 and TRBJ2-2; D possibly uses TRBD1 or TRBD2 (5 bases each). Germline V gene sequence: CDR1 SGHTA, CDR2 FQGNSA. The CDR3 has 13 amino acids. Trimming took 1 base from V and 12 from J, leaving 12 bases between them. The chain's CDR3 is CASSLELGTKLFF. DNA for the CDR3: TGTGCCAGCAGCTTAGAGCTCGGGACCAAGCTGTTTTTT.

This clone has a handful of counts. The rearrangement joins TRBV9 to TRBJ2-7, with D unresolved. Germline values: CDR1 SGDLS, CDR2 YYNGEE. The CDR3 totals 15 residues. Deletions cut 0 bases from V and 0 bases from J, with 10 bases between. CDR3 residues: CASSVEDGSSYEQYF. The CDR3 DNA sequence: TGTGCCAGCAGCGTAGAGGACGGCAGCTCCTACGAGCAGTACTTC.